This is a list of T cell receptor beta chains from one sample in a study of blood T cell repertoires in COVID-19. Some clones are missing from TCRdb's copy, which holds only in-frame ones; the method was immunoSEQ multiplex PCR. The table shows some 170,000 clones, with less than 90% occurring only once. Sequenced sample: PBMCs or T cells enriched from blood (not recorded which). The origin of the receptors is a human donor with acute COVID-19. The donor label of this sample is uncertain. CDR3s leave out the opening cysteine and the closing phenylalanine or tryptophan. Fields, in order: V gene, J gene, CDR3 protein.

TRBV30	TRBJ1-1	AWSGGDTEAF
TRBV5-1	TRBJ2-7	ASSLGATGVQREQY
TRBV4-2	TRBJ1-2	ASSQDGTGGRYGYT
TRBV13	TRBJ2-5	ASSSWTNRETQY
TRBV6-5	TRBJ2-7	ASSPTGGYEQY
TRBV5-1	TRBJ2-2	ASSPHRDTGELF
TRBV5-4	TRBJ2-2	ASSLVAGELF
TRBV13	TRBJ2-3	ASSVLAGVGTDTQY
TRBV9	TRBJ2-6	ASSATGANVLT
TRBV6-2/TRBV6-3	TRBJ2-3	ASSPRTPLGQDTQY
TRBV6-2/TRBV6-3	TRBJ2-7	ASSFTGGSYEQY
TRBV12-5	TRBJ2-3	ASGPGTSGGAVDTQY
TRBV4-2	TRBJ2-7	ASSQEGVRGTYEQY
TRBV7-8	TRBJ2-6	ASSRLGDSFSGANVLT
TRBV11-2	TRBJ1-1	ASSPGTEQEAF
TRBV9	TRBJ2-2	ASSVAQGANTGELF
TRBV30	TRBJ1-4	AWSRVSGAEKLF
TRBV5-4	TRBJ1-2	ASSRGSDGYT
TRBV12-3/TRBV12-4	TRBJ1-1	ASSLFNTEAF
TRBV7-2	TRBJ2-7	ASSTDQGLAGGREQY
TRBV30	TRBJ1-6	AWTRPDSLNSPLH
TRBV3-1/TRBV3-2	TRBJ1-2	ASSQDLGQGVYGYT
TRBV14	TRBJ2-5	ASSYRVKETQY
TRBV19	TRBJ2-2	ASRGQGTGELF
TRBV5-1	TRBJ2-7	ASSLEGGGASEQY
TRBV6-5	TRBJ1-1	ASNWGQGLSEAF
TRBV19	TRBJ2-2	ASSIEGTGVVTGELF
TRBV7-2	TRBJ2-7	ASSPRGRASSYEQY
TRBV27	TRBJ2-1	ASSLRMASGGDYNEQF
TRBV6-5	TRBJ2-2	ASSYSWTGQAGELF
TRBV5-1	TRBJ1-4	ASSSTVDNEKLF
TRBV7-2	TRBJ2-2	ASSTRGSGELF
TRBV5-6	TRBJ2-7	ASSSTGRLRGYEQY
TRBV9	TRBJ2-1	ASSVGTNSYNEQF
TRBV10-3	TRBJ2-1	AISEDRDNEQF
TRBV18	TRBJ1-2	ASGGQPSNYGYT
TRBV7-3	TRBJ2-3	ASSFGLRRTDTQY
TRBV3-1/TRBV3-2	TRBJ2-7	ASSPWTGTYEQY
TRBV19	TRBJ1-2	ASSTTGILGYT
TRBV6-1	TRBJ1-6	ASSEVENYNSPLH
TRBV5-1	TRBJ2-7	ASSPISGGRLNEQY
TRBV9	TRBJ2-1	ASSAQYNEQF
TRBV19	TRBJ2-7	ASSILRAGKNYEQY
TRBV7-3	TRBJ1-1	ASSLLPGQREAF
TRBV5-1	TRBJ1-4	ASSLEQLPREKLF